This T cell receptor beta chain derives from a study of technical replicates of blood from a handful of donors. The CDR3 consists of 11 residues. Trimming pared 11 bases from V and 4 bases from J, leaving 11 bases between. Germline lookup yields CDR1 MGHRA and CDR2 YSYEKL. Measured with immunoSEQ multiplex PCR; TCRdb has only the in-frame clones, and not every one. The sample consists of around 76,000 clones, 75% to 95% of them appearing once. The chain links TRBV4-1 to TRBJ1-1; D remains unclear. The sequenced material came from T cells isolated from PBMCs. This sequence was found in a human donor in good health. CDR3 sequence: CASRSSTEAFF. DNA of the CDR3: TGCGCCTCACGGAGTTCCACTGAAGCTTTCTTT.